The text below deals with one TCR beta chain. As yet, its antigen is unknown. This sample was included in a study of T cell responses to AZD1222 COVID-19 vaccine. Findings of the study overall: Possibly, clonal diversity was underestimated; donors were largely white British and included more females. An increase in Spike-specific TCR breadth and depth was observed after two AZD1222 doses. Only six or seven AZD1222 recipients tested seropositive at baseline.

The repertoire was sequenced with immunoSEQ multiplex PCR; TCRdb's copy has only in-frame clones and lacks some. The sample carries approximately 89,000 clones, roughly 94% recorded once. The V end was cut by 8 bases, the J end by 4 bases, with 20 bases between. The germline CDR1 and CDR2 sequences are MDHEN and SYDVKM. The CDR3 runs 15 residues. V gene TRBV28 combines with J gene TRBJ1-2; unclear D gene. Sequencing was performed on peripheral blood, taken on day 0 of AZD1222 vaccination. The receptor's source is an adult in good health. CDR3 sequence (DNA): TGTGCCAGCTCACCCCCCATGGGCGGGCTCTATGGCTACACCTTC. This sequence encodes CASSPPMGGLYGYTF.